This record concerns one TCR beta chain sequence. Its matching antigen is unknown. This specimen comes from a study of T cells after yellow fever vaccination. TCR cDNA, made by 5'RACE template switching, carried an added universal primer site and UMIs. Via MiXCR, TCRdb re-called the 5' RACE reads, giving one row per CDR3 protein. The sample contains roughly 300,000 distinct CDR3 sequences, approximately 7% of which appear only once. Study outcomes and limitations: From the bulk population, abundant clonotypes could contaminate and appear within FACS-sorted repertoires. Boosting was followed by the reappearance of most primary-vaccination clones (around 96% CD4, about 88% CD8).

V was clipped by 0 bases and J by 3 bases; unmatched bases: 4. There are 15 residues in the CDR3. Per the germline V gene, CDR1 is MNHEY and CDR2 is SMNVEV (reference sequence). Sample: PBMCs, taken about 49 days after the first yellow fever vaccination. The receptor was derived from a man between 18 and 35 years old who received the YFV17D yellow fever vaccine. The chain couples TRBV27 to TRBJ1-1; 7 nucleotides agree with TRBD1. This CDR3 reads CASSLSIQGYTEAFF. In nucleotides, the CDR3 is TGTGCCAGCAGTTTATCTATACAGGGGTACACTGAAGCTTTCTTT.